Listed below are T cell receptor beta chains from one sample, sequenced in a study of T cells in Graves' hyperthyroidism and ophthalmopathy. In TCRdb, the multiplex PCR reads were re-called with MiXCR into one record per CDR3 protein. The table includes hundreds of thousands of distinct CDR3 sequences, over 12% detected once. The sequencing input was blood. Receptors were obtained from a woman between 35 and 50 years old with Graves' ophthalmopathy. Each CDR3 is given with its conserved first and last residue. A D gene is named only where the DNA matches it firmly. Clone size is given for some rows only: seen once, a few or many times, or a class if the clone is expanded.

j_gene: TRBJ2-4
v_gene: TRBV20-1
abundance: many
d_gene: TRBD1
CDR3nt: TGCAGTGCCTCTTCGCTAACAGGGGGATTAAACATTCAGTACTTC
CDR3aa: CSASSLTGGLNIQYF

j_gene: TRBJ2-5
v_gene: TRBV5-1
abundance: few
d_gene: NA
CDR3nt: TGCGCCAGCAGCCCTCGTGCGGGGAGGCAAGAGACCCAGTACTTC
CDR3aa: CASSPRAGRQETQYF

j_gene: TRBJ2-3
v_gene: TRBV7-3
abundance: many
d_gene: TRBD2
CDR3nt: TGTGCCAGCAGCTCGACTAGCGCTAGCACAGATACGCAGTATTTT
CDR3aa: CASSSTSASTDTQYF

j_gene: TRBJ1-2
v_gene: TRBV5-1
abundance: NA
d_gene: NA
CDR3nt: TGCGCCAGCAGCTTGGCCCCAGGCGGCTACACCTTC
CDR3aa: CASSLAPGGYTF

j_gene: TRBJ1-2
v_gene: TRBV30
abundance: many
d_gene: NA
CDR3nt: TGTGCCTGGAGTGAATCGGGGGTTGACTATGGCTACACCTTC
CDR3aa: CAWSESGVDYGYTF

j_gene: TRBJ1-1
v_gene: TRBV28
abundance: many
d_gene: NA
CDR3nt: TGTGCCAGCAGCCATCGTAGAGGGCTCGGCACTGAAGCTTTCTTT
CDR3aa: CASSHRRGLGTEAFF

j_gene: TRBJ2-5
v_gene: TRBV12-3/TRBV12-4
abundance: many
d_gene: NA
CDR3nt: TGTGCCAGCAGTGTGGCTTGGGGAGAGACCCAGTACTTC
CDR3aa: CASSVAWGETQYF

j_gene: TRBJ2-7
v_gene: TRBV12-3/TRBV12-4
abundance: many
d_gene: TRBD1
CDR3nt: TGTGCCAGCAGCAGCCCGGGACAGGGCCGGGTGGAGAACGAGCAGTACTTC
CDR3aa: CASSSPGQGRVENEQYF

j_gene: TRBJ1-2
v_gene: TRBV6-5
abundance: many
d_gene: TRBD1
CDR3nt: TGTGCCAGCAGTTACCCTAAGACAGGGGGCAGCTATGGCTACACCTTC
CDR3aa: CASSYPKTGGSYGYTF

j_gene: TRBJ1-5
v_gene: TRBV6-2/TRBV6-3
abundance: NA
d_gene: NA
CDR3nt: TGTGCCAGCATTGGGGGGAACAACAATCAGCCCCAGCATTTT
CDR3aa: CASIGGNNNQPQHF

j_gene: TRBJ2-5
v_gene: TRBV7-2
abundance: many
d_gene: NA
CDR3nt: TGTGCCAGCAGCCAACCCCAAGAGACCCAGTACTTC
CDR3aa: CASSQPQETQYF

j_gene: TRBJ1-1
v_gene: TRBV15
abundance: few
d_gene: NA
CDR3nt: TGTGCCACCAGCAGAGGACAGGCTGAAGCTTTCTTT
CDR3aa: CATSRGQAEAFF

j_gene: TRBJ1-2
v_gene: TRBV6-5
abundance: many
d_gene: NA
CDR3nt: TGTGCCAGCACCAAAGGAAGGAAATATGGCTACACCTTC
CDR3aa: CASTKGRKYGYTF

j_gene: TRBJ2-2
v_gene: TRBV7-9
abundance: many
d_gene: TRBD2
CDR3nt: TGTGCCAGCAGCACATCAGACGGGGGGACCGGGGAGCTGTTTTTT
CDR3aa: CASSTSDGGTGELFF

j_gene: TRBJ2-7
v_gene: TRBV7-9
abundance: many
d_gene: NA
CDR3nt: TGTGCCAGCAGCGGCTCTGGAGGAGCTGAGCAGTACTTC
CDR3aa: CASSGSGGAEQYF

j_gene: TRBJ2-1
v_gene: TRBV20-1
abundance: many
d_gene: TRBD2
CDR3nt: TGCAGTGCTAGGGGGGGACTAGCGGCATACAATGAGCAGTTCTTC
CDR3aa: CSARGGLAAYNEQFF

j_gene: TRBJ1-5
v_gene: TRBV19
abundance: NA
d_gene: TRBD1
CDR3nt: TGTGCCGGAGCCGGGACAGGGAGTAATCAGCCCCAGCATTTT
CDR3aa: CAGAGTGSNQPQHF

j_gene: TRBJ2-7
v_gene: TRBV6-4
abundance: many
d_gene: NA
CDR3nt: TGTGCCAGCAGTGACCCTGTCGACGAGCAGTACTTC
CDR3aa: CASSDPVDEQYF

j_gene: TRBJ2-5
v_gene: TRBV24-1
abundance: many
d_gene: NA
CDR3nt: TGTGCCACCAGTGATTGGGACGCGTACCAAGAGACCCAGTACTTC
CDR3aa: CATSDWDAYQETQYF

j_gene: TRBJ1-3
v_gene: TRBV12-3/TRBV12-4
abundance: many
d_gene: NA
CDR3nt: TGTGCCAGCAGTGTACAGGGCCGGAGGGATATTGGAAACACCATATATTTT
CDR3aa: CASSVQGRRDIGNTIYF

j_gene: TRBJ1-1
v_gene: TRBV7-2
abundance: many
d_gene: NA
CDR3nt: TGTGCCAGCAGCTTTCTTGCTAACATGAACACTGAAGCTTTCTTT
CDR3aa: CASSFLANMNTEAFF

j_gene: TRBJ2-2
v_gene: TRBV7-2
abundance: few
d_gene: NA
CDR3nt: TGTGCCAGCAGCTTGGTAGCGGACATCGGGGAGCTGTTTTTT
CDR3aa: CASSLVADIGELFF

j_gene: TRBJ1-2
v_gene: TRBV28
abundance: many
d_gene: TRBD1
CDR3nt: TGTGCCAGCAGTTTATATACAGGGGGCTATGGCTACACCTTC
CDR3aa: CASSLYTGGYGYTF

j_gene: TRBJ2-5
v_gene: TRBV20-1
abundance: many
d_gene: NA
CDR3nt: TGCAGTGCTAGAGCACAGAGGGGGACCCAGTACTTC
CDR3aa: CSARAQRGTQYF

j_gene: TRBJ2-7
v_gene: TRBV6-1
abundance: many
d_gene: NA
CDR3nt: TGTGCCAGCAGTGAAGTAGGACAGACCCACGAGCAGTACTTC
CDR3aa: CASSEVGQTHEQYF

j_gene: TRBJ2-2
v_gene: TRBV20-1
abundance: many
d_gene: TRBD2
CDR3nt: TGCAGTGCCCCGGATACGGGAGGGAACACCGGGGAGCTGTTTTTT
CDR3aa: CSAPDTGGNTGELFF

j_gene: TRBJ2-7
v_gene: TRBV6-5
abundance: few
d_gene: NA
CDR3nt: TGTGCCAGCAGTTACTCGGGTGCCGGGAGCACCTACGAGCAGTACTTC
CDR3aa: CASSYSGAGSTYEQYF

j_gene: TRBJ1-2
v_gene: TRBV20-1
abundance: many
d_gene: NA
CDR3nt: TGCAGTGCTTCCCAAATCCGACAGTCTAACTATGGCTACACCTTC
CDR3aa: CSASQIRQSNYGYTF

j_gene: TRBJ2-7
v_gene: TRBV4-1
abundance: many
d_gene: TRBD1
CDR3nt: TGCGCCAGCAGCCAAGTGTCGGGACAGCTCTACGAGCAGTACTTC
CDR3aa: CASSQVSGQLYEQYF

j_gene: TRBJ2-7
v_gene: TRBV12-3/TRBV12-4
abundance: many
d_gene: NA
CDR3nt: TGTGCCAGCACCCGGCCGGGGTACGAGCAGTACTTC
CDR3aa: CASTRPGYEQYF

j_gene: TRBJ1-5
v_gene: TRBV19
abundance: many
d_gene: NA
CDR3nt: TGTGCCAGTAGTATAAGTGACAGCCAGTTTTATATGCCCCAGCATTTT
CDR3aa: CASSISDSQFYMPQHF

j_gene: TRBJ2-5
v_gene: TRBV2
abundance: many
d_gene: NA
CDR3nt: TGTGCCAGCAGTATGCGGGTGCAAGAGACCCAGTACTTC
CDR3aa: CASSMRVQETQYF

j_gene: TRBJ2-2
v_gene: TRBV24-1
abundance: NA
d_gene: NA
CDR3nt: TGTGCCACCAGTGTTTCGGGGCTTACAAGGACCGGGGAGCTGTTTTTT
CDR3aa: CATSVSGLTRTGELFF

j_gene: TRBJ1-1
v_gene: TRBV20-1
abundance: many
d_gene: NA
CDR3nt: TGCAGTGCTGACCTTACAGGGAGGAACACTGAAGCTTTCTTT
CDR3aa: CSADLTGRNTEAFF

j_gene: TRBJ1-6
v_gene: TRBV30
abundance: few
d_gene: NA
CDR3nt: TGTGCCTGGAGTGGTCGAAACCCTGGTTCACCCCTCCACTTT
CDR3aa: CAWSGRNPGSPLHF

j_gene: TRBJ1-5
v_gene: TRBV30
abundance: many
d_gene: NA
CDR3nt: TGTGCCTGGAGAAAGGGGATTGATCAGCCCCAGCATTTT
CDR3aa: CAWRKGIDQPQHF

j_gene: TRBJ2-7
v_gene: TRBV7-2
abundance: many
d_gene: NA
CDR3nt: TGTGCCAGCAGCTTAGCGGGGGGATACTCCTACGAGCAGTACTTC
CDR3aa: CASSLAGGYSYEQYF

j_gene: TRBJ2-7
v_gene: TRBV11-2
abundance: NA
d_gene: TRBD1
CDR3nt: TGTGCCAGCAGCCCAGTGGGACAGGGGTTCGACGAGCAGTACTTC
CDR3aa: CASSPVGQGFDEQYF

j_gene: TRBJ2-7
v_gene: TRBV20-1
abundance: many
d_gene: TRBD1
CDR3nt: TGCAGTGCTAGGACAGACTGGGACAGATACGAGCAGTACTTC
CDR3aa: CSARTDWDRYEQYF

j_gene: TRBJ2-5
v_gene: TRBV4-1
abundance: many
d_gene: NA
CDR3nt: TGCGCCAGCAGCCAAGATTGGCCCGGGACTCAAGAGACCCAGTACTTC
CDR3aa: CASSQDWPGTQETQYF

j_gene: TRBJ2-2
v_gene: TRBV6-1
abundance: few
d_gene: TRBD1
CDR3nt: TGTGCCAGCACCCGGACAGGAACGAACACCGGGGAGCTGTTTTTT
CDR3aa: CASTRTGTNTGELFF

j_gene: TRBJ2-7
v_gene: TRBV11-2
abundance: many
d_gene: TRBD1
CDR3nt: TGTGCCAGCAGCTCTTACCCGACAGGGTTACCCTCCTACGAGCAGTACTTC
CDR3aa: CASSSYPTGLPSYEQYF

j_gene: TRBJ2-2
v_gene: TRBV15
abundance: NA
d_gene: NA
CDR3nt: TGTGCCACCAGCAGATCCAGGGGGGTCACCGGGGAGCTGTTTTTT
CDR3aa: CATSRSRGVTGELFF

j_gene: TRBJ2-5
v_gene: TRBV9
abundance: few
d_gene: NA
CDR3nt: TGTGCCAGCAGCGTATATTTTGGTGGAGGAGGTGAGACCCAGTACTTC
CDR3aa: CASSVYFGGGGETQYF

j_gene: TRBJ2-5
v_gene: TRBV30
abundance: NA
d_gene: TRBD2
CDR3nt: TGTGCCTGGATCGGGGGGGGAGAGACCCAGTACTTC
CDR3aa: CAWIGGGETQYF

j_gene: TRBJ2-7
v_gene: TRBV5-1
abundance: NA
d_gene: NA
CDR3nt: TGCGCCAGCAGCTTGGAGCTAGAGGTCGGCGAGCAGTACTTC
CDR3aa: CASSLELEVGEQYF

j_gene: TRBJ2-5
v_gene: TRBV12-3/TRBV12-4
abundance: NA
d_gene: NA
CDR3nt: TGTGCCAGCAGCGCCACTTTCCAAGAGACCCAGTACTTC
CDR3aa: CASSATFQETQYF

j_gene: TRBJ2-1
v_gene: TRBV11-3
abundance: many
d_gene: NA
CDR3nt: TGTGCCAGCAGCTCGGAGCAGTTCTTC
CDR3aa: CASSSEQFF

j_gene: TRBJ1-2
v_gene: TRBV28
abundance: many
d_gene: NA
CDR3nt: TGTGCCACCCGGGGAGAATTGGGTGCCAACTATGGCTACACCTTC
CDR3aa: CATRGELGANYGYTF

j_gene: TRBJ2-5
v_gene: TRBV5-5
abundance: NA
d_gene: NA
CDR3nt: TGTGCCAGCAGTTCGGCGTTTTGGGAGACCCAGTACTTC
CDR3aa: CASSSAFWETQYF

j_gene: TRBJ2-5
v_gene: TRBV29-1
abundance: many
d_gene: TRBD2
CDR3nt: TGCAGCGTTGGGGGGGGCCAAGAGACCCAGTACTTC
CDR3aa: CSVGGGQETQYF

j_gene: TRBJ2-5
v_gene: TRBV6-5
abundance: many
d_gene: NA
CDR3nt: TGTGCCAGCAGTTACTCGATGATCGACGGGACCCAGTACTTC
CDR3aa: CASSYSMIDGTQYF

j_gene: TRBJ1-3
v_gene: TRBV12-3/TRBV12-4
abundance: many
d_gene: NA
CDR3nt: TGTGCCAGCAGTACGGGTAGGGTTTACTCTGGAAACACCATATATTTT
CDR3aa: CASSTGRVYSGNTIYF

j_gene: TRBJ2-7
v_gene: TRBV11-1
abundance: few
d_gene: NA
CDR3nt: TGTGCCAGCAGCTTCTCACGGATCTCCTACGAGCAGTACTTC
CDR3aa: CASSFSRISYEQYF

j_gene: TRBJ2-5
v_gene: TRBV3-1
abundance: NA
d_gene: NA
CDR3nt: TGTGCCAGCAGCCAAGATGGCGCTAGCGCCCAAGAGACCCAGTACTTC
CDR3aa: CASSQDGASAQETQYF

j_gene: TRBJ2-5
v_gene: TRBV3-1
abundance: NA
d_gene: NA
CDR3nt: TGTGCCAGCAGCCCCCCCGGAACGCCGGAGAGGACCCAGTACTTC
CDR3aa: CASSPPGTPERTQYF

j_gene: TRBJ2-2
v_gene: TRBV6-1
abundance: many
d_gene: NA
CDR3nt: TGTGCCAGCAGTCTCACAGGGGGGGGACACACCGGGGAGCTGTTTTTT
CDR3aa: CASSLTGGGHTGELFF

j_gene: TRBJ2-7
v_gene: TRBV2
abundance: NA
d_gene: TRBD2
CDR3nt: TGTGCCAGCGTAGCGGGAGTCGTCAACGAGCAGTACTTC
CDR3aa: CASVAGVVNEQYF

j_gene: TRBJ1-2
v_gene: TRBV29-1
abundance: many
d_gene: NA
CDR3nt: TGCAGCGTTCCGAGACGGGACGGGGGGTTCTATGGCTACACCTTC
CDR3aa: CSVPRRDGGFYGYTF

j_gene: TRBJ2-5
v_gene: TRBV20-1
abundance: many
d_gene: NA
CDR3nt: TGCAGTGCTCCGGACACAGGGGAGACCCAGTACTTC
CDR3aa: CSAPDTGETQYF